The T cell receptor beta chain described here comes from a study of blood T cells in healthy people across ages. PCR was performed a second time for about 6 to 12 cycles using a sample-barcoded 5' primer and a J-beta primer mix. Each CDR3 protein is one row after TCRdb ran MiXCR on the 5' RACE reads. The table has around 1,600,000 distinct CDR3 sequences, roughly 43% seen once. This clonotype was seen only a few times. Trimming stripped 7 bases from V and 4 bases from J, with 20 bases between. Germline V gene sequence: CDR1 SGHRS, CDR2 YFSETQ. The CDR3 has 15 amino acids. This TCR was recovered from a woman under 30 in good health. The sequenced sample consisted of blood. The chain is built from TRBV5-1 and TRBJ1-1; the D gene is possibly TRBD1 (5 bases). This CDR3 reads CASGPGGGGRTEAFF. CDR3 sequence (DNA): TGCGCCAGCGGGCCGGGGGGAGGAGGTCGCACTGAAGCTTTCTTT. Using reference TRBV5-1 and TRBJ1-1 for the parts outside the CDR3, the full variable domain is KAGVTQTPRYLIKTRGQQVTLSCSPISGHRSVSWYQQTPGQGLQFLFEYFSETQRNKGNFPGRFSGRQFSNSRSEMNVSTLELGDSALYLCASGPGGGGRTEAFFGQGTRLTVV.